This TCR beta chain originates from a study of blood T cell repertoires in COVID-19. Study-level information: Acute and convalescent COVID-19 specimens originated in the United States, Italy and Spain. In each case, the material was cDNA or gDNA derived from T cells, B-cell-depleted T cells, or PBMCs.

Original analysis: Quantification of nucleated cells was approximated via reference gene primer amplification. Only in-frame clones appear in the TCRdb table, and some are missing; sequencing was by immunoSEQ multiplex PCR. V and J calls and clone size come straight from that table; D and trimming were deduced from the DNA. This sample has 350,000 or so clones, with 88% found just once. Germline CDR1 is SGHTA and CDR2 is FQGNSA. The length of the CDR3 is 14 residues. After removal of 7 bases from V and 2 bases from J, the junction contained 8 bases not matched to a gene. Seattle patient enrollment occurred during active infection, with longitudinal follow-up thereafter.

Input material: peripheral blood. This chain uses TRBV7-2 with TRBJ2-7; 7 positions agree with TRBD1. This TCR was recovered from a woman in her thirties with COVID-19, enrolled during active disease. In DNA, the CDR3 is TGTGCCAGCAACCCCTCGACAGGGACCTACGAGCAGTACTTC. Translating it yields CASNPSTGTYEQYF.